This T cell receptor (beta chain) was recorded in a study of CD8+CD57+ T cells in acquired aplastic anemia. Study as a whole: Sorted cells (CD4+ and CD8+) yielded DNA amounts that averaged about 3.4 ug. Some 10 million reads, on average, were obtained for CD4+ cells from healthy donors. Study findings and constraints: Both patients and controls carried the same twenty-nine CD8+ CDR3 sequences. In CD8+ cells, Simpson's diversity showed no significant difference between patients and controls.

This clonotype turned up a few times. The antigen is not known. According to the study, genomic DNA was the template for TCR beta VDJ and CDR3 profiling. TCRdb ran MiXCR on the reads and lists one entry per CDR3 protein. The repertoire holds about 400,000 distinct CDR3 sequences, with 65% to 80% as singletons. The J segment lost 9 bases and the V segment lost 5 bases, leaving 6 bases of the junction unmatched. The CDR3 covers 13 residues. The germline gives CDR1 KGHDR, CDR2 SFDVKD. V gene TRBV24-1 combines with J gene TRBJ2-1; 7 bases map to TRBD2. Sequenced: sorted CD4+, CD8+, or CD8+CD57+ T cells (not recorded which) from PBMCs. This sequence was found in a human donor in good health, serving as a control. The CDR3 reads CATSGNAGVEQFF. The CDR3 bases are TGTGCCACCAGTGGTAATGCGGGGGTTGAGCAGTTCTTC.